Sequencing of this T cell receptor beta chain was carried out in a study of beta chain features in type 1 diabetes. Germline V gene data show CDR1 as SEHNR and CDR2 as FQNEAQ (reference sequence). This CDR3 comprises 16 residues. Trimming removed 0 bases from V and 4 bases from J, with 12 bases in between. Sorting with CD45RO/CCR7/CD25/CD127/CD95/CD27 yielded naive, central memory, regulatory and stem-like memory CD4+ cells. Reverse transcribing all isolated RNA meant expressed TCRB transcripts were sequenced. Profiling relied on immunoSEQ multiplex PCR, and the TCRdb table lists in-frame clones only, not all of them. The sample holds approximately 730,000 clones, under 15% seen once. Overall study results and limits: There was a moderate but significant shortening of TCRB CDR3s in all four CD4+ subsets of Type 1 diabetes patients.

On this clone: Its antigen is undetermined.

Sequenced material: naive CD4+ T cells from blood. The TCR comes from a man aged 18-30 years with type 1 diabetes. This chain links TRBV7-9 with TRBJ2-2; perhaps TRBD2 as D (5 bases). The CDR3 bases are TGTGCCAGCAGCTTAGCAGGGAGTGTTAGCACCGGGGAGCTGTTTTTT. Its protein product is CASSLAGSVSTGELFF. The complete variable domain, with remaining parts taken from reference TRBV7-9 and TRBJ2-2, reads DTGVSQNPRHKITKRGQNVTFRCDPISEHNRLYWYRQTLGQGPEFLTYFQNEAQLEKSRLLSDRFSAERPKGSFSTLEIQRTEQGDSAMYLCASSLAGSVSTGELFFGEGSRLTVL.